A selection of T cell receptor beta chains follows, all from one sample in a study of shared clonotypes between healthy human individuals. TCRdb's table, derived via immunoSEQ multiplex PCR, lists solely in-frame clones and lacks some. The sample yields over 950,000 clones, approximately 80% seen once. The specimen was memory CD4+ T cells from PBMCs. The source is a man younger than 35 in good health. Some clones in this sample may be carry-over from other donors' samples. The CDR3 runs from the conserved cysteine through the conserved F or W.

TRBV30	CAWSKGEPPEQYF
TRBV5-4	CASSREVNTEAFF
TRBV2	CASGAGTSSTDTQYF
TRBV14	CASSHKGSMENEKLFF
TRBV19	CASSTSTGQIYNEQFF
TRBV5-4	CASSLGQGPAGGYTF
TRBV10-3	CAIRGAQRDETQYF
TRBV18	CASSPPDALGSRDTGELFF
TRBV15	CATSRAPTTNEKLFF
TRBV6-6	CASTPGTSYGYTF
TRBV5-8	CASSLGGHRNEQFF
TRBV7-8	CASSPKRTSGPDEQYF
TRBV11-2	CASSLLAGGPTDTQYF
TRBV6-5	CASSRRENTIYF
TRBV28	CASSRQGSRTGELFF
TRBV5-1	CASSLGPGNYGYTF
TRBV6-1	CASSEGRGGEQFF
TRBV28	CASSQLLATNYNEQFF
TRBV5-1	CASSLAGEGVGYTF
TRBV27	CASSLWGLGEQYF
TRBV6-5	CASRLRQGGGYTF
TRBV5-4	CASSFPQGEVGEQYF
TRBV29-1	CSVDPGSHTQYF
TRBV5-8	CASSPRTSGRTDTQYF
TRBV7-2	CASSSGQAGGRTDTQYF
TRBV11-2	CASSLAALAGNFNEQFF